The 7 T cell receptor beta chains listed next were all sequenced from one sample in a study of blood T cell repertoires in COVID-19. The table came from immunoSEQ multiplex PCR; TCRdb's copy has only in-frame clones and leaves some out. This table holds 300,000 to 350,000 clones, 90% found once. The sample consisted of PBMCs or T cells enriched from blood (not recorded which). Source of these receptors: a woman in her twenties or thirties who had been exposed to COVID-19.

The chain couples TRBV21-1 to TRBJ2-5; the table's D call TRBD2 went unverified against the DNA. TRBV21-1 is described as a pseudogene. The CDR3 is made up of 17 amino acids. CDR3 DNA sequence: TGTGCCAGCAGCAAAGCGAGGCCTAGCGGGGGCCAAGAGACCCAGTACTTC. This sequence encodes CASSKARPSGGQETQYF.

This chain joins TRBV10-3 and TRBJ2-2; D gene ambiguous. This CDR3 is built from 16 residues. V was shortened by 0 bases and J by 1 base, with 9 bases between the two germline ends. The V gene's germline CDR1 is ENHRY and CDR2 SYGVKD. CDR3 region: CAISESSRLNTGELFF. CDR3 coding DNA: TGTGCCATCAGTGAGTCAAGCAGGTTGAACACCGGGGAGCTGTTTTTT.

CDR3 region: CASSPLGTTFTDTQYF. The DNA for the CDR3 is TGTGCCAGCTCACCACTCGGGACTACATTCACAGATACGCAGTATTTT. The chain links TRBV18 to TRBJ2-3, with 7 nucleotides matching TRBD2. Per germline, CDR1 KGHSH and CDR2 LQKENI. V trimming: 1 base; J trimming: 2 bases; junction bases outside the gene matches: 6. The length of the CDR3 is 16 residues.

The chain joins TRBV18 to TRBJ2-3; 9 bases agree with TRBD2. The CDR3 contains 16 residues. Germline values: CDR1 KGHSH, CDR2 LQKENI. The V and J ends lost 3 bases and 6 bases, in that order; junction bases with no gene match: 10. The CDR3 here is CASSPPNWRGGDTQYF. In nucleotides, the CDR3 is TGTGCCAGCTCACCCCCCAACTGGCGGGGGGGGGATACGCAGTATTTT. The full variable domain, its missing parts supplied by reference TRBV18 and TRBJ2-3, is NAGVMQNPRHLVRRRGQEARLRCSPMKGHSHVYWYRQLPEEGLKFMVYLQKENIIDESGMPKERFSAEFPKEGPSILRIQQVVRGDSAAYFCASSPPNWRGGDTQYFGPGTRLTVL.

The rearrangement joins TRBV28 to TRBJ1-4; D may be TRBD1 (5 bases). The CDR3 is 16 amino acids. Germline CDR1 MDHEN, CDR2 SYDVKM. V was cut by 7 bases and J by 4 bases, with 19 bases left in between. The CDR3 protein is CASTAQGGTYNEKLFF. The CDR3 bases are TGTGCCAGCACCGCGCAGGGCGGGACGTATAATGAAAAACTGTTTTTT.

V is TRBV4-2 and J is TRBJ1-3; D is unresolved. CDR3 size: 15 residues. Germline CDR1 reads LGHNA; CDR2 reads YNFKEQ. V was clipped by 0 bases and J by 0 bases, with 6 bases between them. CDR3 nucleotide sequence: TGTGCCAGCAGCCAAGATACAGTCTCTGGAAACACCATATATTTT. This encodes CASSQDTVSGNTIYF.

J is TRBJ1-1 and V is TRBV19; 7 nucleotides agree with TRBD1. Germline lookup yields CDR1 LNHDA and CDR2 SQIVND (reference sequence). Trimming removed 4 bases from V and 3 bases from J; junction bases left unmatched: 2. CDR3 length equals 13 residues. DNA for the CDR3: TGTGCCAGTAGTAAAACAGGGGACACTGAAGCTTTCTTT. It translates to CASSKTGDTEAFF.